This T cell receptor beta chain is from a study of T cell changes during pregnancy in multiple sclerosis. Unmatched junction bases numbered 1, after V lost 0 bases and J lost 3 bases. The germline gives CDR1 ENHRY, CDR2 SYGVKD. The CDR3 has 17 residues. Only in-frame clones appear in the TCRdb table, and some are missing; sequencing was by immunoSEQ multiplex PCR. In the table there are about 32,000 clones, roughly 90% of which are singletons. This chain links TRBV10-3 with TRBJ2-1, with 14 bases matching TRBD2. The material sequenced was CD8+ T cells from peripheral blood mononuclear cells, taken in the first trimester of pregnancy. This clonotype was obtained from a female donor with multiple sclerosis, enrolled in a pregnancy study. The CDR3 protein is CAISESGLAGVYNEQFF. CDR3 coding DNA: TGTGCCATCAGTGAGTCGGGACTAGCGGGGGTCTACAATGAGCAGTTCTTC.